The present entry profiles one T cell receptor (beta chain) with its context. This entry is derived from a study of blood T cell repertoires in COVID-19. Study-wide background: Sites across the United States, Italy and Spain contributed samples from acute and convalescent COVID-19.

Sequencing was performed with immunoSEQ multiplex PCR; in TCRdb, only in-frame clones are kept and a portion is missing. Here the sample spans 70,000 to 95,000 clones, 88% being singletons. Trimming took off 4 bases at V and 7 bases at J, with 11 bases between the two ends. Germline CDR1 MDHEN, CDR2 SYDVKM. The CDR3 extends over 12 amino acids. The receptor's source is a man between 65 and 85 years old with acute or convalescent COVID-19. The rearrangement joins TRBV28 to TRBJ2-7; possibly TRBD1 for D (5 bases). Sequencing was carried out using peripheral blood. This CDR3 is CASSSNRQEQYF. CDR3 in DNA: TGTGCCAGCAGTTCGAACCGACAGGAGCAGTACTTC. The full variable domain, completed using reference TRBV28 and TRBJ2-7, is DVKVTQSSRYLVKRTGEKVFLECVQDMDHENMFWYRQDPGLGLRLIYFSYDVKMKEKGDIPEGYSVSREKKERFSLILESASTNQTSMYLCASSSNRQEQYFGPGTRLTVT.